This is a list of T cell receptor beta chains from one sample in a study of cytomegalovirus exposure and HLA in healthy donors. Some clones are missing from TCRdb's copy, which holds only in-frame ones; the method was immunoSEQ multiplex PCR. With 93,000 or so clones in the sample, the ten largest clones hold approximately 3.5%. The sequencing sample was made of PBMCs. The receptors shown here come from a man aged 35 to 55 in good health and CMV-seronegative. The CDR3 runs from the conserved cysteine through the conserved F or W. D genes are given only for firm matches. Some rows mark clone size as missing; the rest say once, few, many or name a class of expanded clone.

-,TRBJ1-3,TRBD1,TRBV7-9,TGTGCCAGCAGCCCCGGCGGGGACAGGGTATATTTT,CASSPGGDRVYF
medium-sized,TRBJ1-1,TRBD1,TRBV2,TGTGCCAGCAGTGCGGGGGTCAGGGGGGACAACACTGAAGCTTTCTTT,CASSAGVRGDNTEAFF
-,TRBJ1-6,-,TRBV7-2,TGTGCCAGCAGCTACAGGGACGGCTATAATTCACCCCTCCACTTT,CASSYRDGYNSPLHF
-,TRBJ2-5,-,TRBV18,TGTGCCAGCTCACCTATCGGGGGAGAGACCCAGTACTTC,CASSPIGGETQYF
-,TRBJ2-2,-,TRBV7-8,TGTGCCAGCAGCTTCTCGACGGGAGTGAACACCGGGGAGCTGTTTTTT,CASSFSTGVNTGELFF
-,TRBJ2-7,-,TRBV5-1,TGCGCCAGCAGCTTGGGTCGCGAGCAGTACTTC,CASSLGREQYF
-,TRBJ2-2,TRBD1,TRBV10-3,TGTGCCATCAACGGACAGGGGCTAGCGAACACCGGGGAGCTGTTTTTT,CAINGQGLANTGELFF
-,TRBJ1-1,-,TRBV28,TGTGCCAGCACCGTGGGGGCACTGAACACTGAAGCTTTCTTT,CASTVGALNTEAFF
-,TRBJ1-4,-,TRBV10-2,TGCGCCAGCCGAGAAAAACCCAATGAAAAACTGTTTTTT,CASREKPNEKLFF
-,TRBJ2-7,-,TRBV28,TGTGCCAGCACCGTTCGAGACTCATCCTACGAGCAGTACTTC,CASTVRDSSYEQYF
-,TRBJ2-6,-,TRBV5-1,TGCGCCAGCAGCTTGCAGCAGGACTCTGGGGCCAACGTCCTGACTTTC,CASSLQQDSGANVLTF
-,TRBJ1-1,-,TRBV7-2,TGTGCCAGCAGCTTAGTGGGGCGGGAAGGGGCTTTCTTT,CASSLVGREGAFF
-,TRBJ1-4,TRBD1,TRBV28,TGTGCCAGCATTACCCCCGACAGGGGGCAGGTTGAAAAACTGTTTTTT,CASITPDRGQVEKLFF
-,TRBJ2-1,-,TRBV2,TGTGCCAGCAGTTTGAGCGAGTTTGACAATGAGCAGTTCTTC,CASSLSEFDNEQFF
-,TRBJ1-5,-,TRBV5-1,TGCGCCAGCAGCTTGTACGGGGATAGCAATCAGCCCCAGCATTTT,CASSLYGDSNQPQHF
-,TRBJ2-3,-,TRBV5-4,TGTGCCACCCAGCGGCAAACAGCGACGACAGATACGCAGTATTTT,CATQRQTATTDTQYF
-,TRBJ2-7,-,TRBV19,TGTGCCAGTAGAGGGAGTCTTAGCTCCTACGAGCAGTACTTC,CASRGSLSSYEQYF
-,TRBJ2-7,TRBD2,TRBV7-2,TGTGCCAGCACCATAGATAGCGGGAGGGTCTACGAGCAGTACTTC,CASTIDSGRVYEQYF
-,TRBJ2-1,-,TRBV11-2,TGTGCCAGCAGCCGGTTAAGGGGCGATGAGCAGTTCTTC,CASSRLRGDEQFF
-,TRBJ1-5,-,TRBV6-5,TGTGCCAGCAGGATCAGGATCTATAGCAATCAGCCCCAGCATTTT,CASRIRIYSNQPQHF
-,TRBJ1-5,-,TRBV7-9,TGTGCCAGCAGCCCCCAGGGCGGCGGCAATCAGCCCCAGCATTTT,CASSPQGGGNQPQHF
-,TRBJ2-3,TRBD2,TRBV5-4,TGTGCCACACATAGCGGGGGGGCCAGGGTTACAGATACGCAGTATTTT,CATHSGGARVTDTQYF
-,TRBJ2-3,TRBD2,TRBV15,TGTGCCACCACTCCAGCGGGGGATGATACGCAGTATTTT,CATTPAGDDTQYF